Presented here are 27 T cell receptor beta chains from one specimen sequenced in a study of T cells in narcolepsy (dated by TCRdb to between 2017 and 2018). Receptor amplification or capture employed the immunoSEQ multiplex PCR assay. Here the immuneACCESS table is served through TCRdb, limited to in-frame sequences with V and J called. Missing clones are a known gap in these copies; in checked studies unresolved V genes cover under half, and the rest lacks a known reason. The sample includes 30,000 to 40,000 clones, with about 81% observed a single time. The ten most abundant clones make up roughly 2.6% of the sample. The material sequenced was CD45RA- memory CD4+ T cells from PBMCs. Explained via the paper, the cell subset or site label denotes: memory T cells sorted ex vivo from peripheral blood. The receptor source for this set is a human donor with narcolepsy.

As regards this clone: Given the absence of the conserved phenylalanine or tryptophan at the CDR3 end, a read error is likely. The J gene is TRBJ1-2, the V gene TRBV5-5, with D hard to call. Trimming stripped 4 bases from V and 8 bases from J, with 18 bases between. Germline V gene lookup returns CDR1 SGHKS and CDR2 YYEKEE (reference sequence). The length of the CDR3 is 14 residues. In nucleotides, the CDR3 is TGTGCCAGCAGCCAGGCAGGATCCGGGCGGGGCTACACCTTA. The encoded protein is CASSQAGSGRGYTL.

J is TRBJ2-4 and V is TRBV5-1; D may correspond to TRBD1 or TRBD2 (6 bases each). CDR3 length: 18 amino acids. Germline V CDR1 and CDR2: SGHRS, YFSETQ. Trimming cost V 2 bases and J 0 bases, with 18 bases left between them. CDR3 DNA sequence: TGCGCCAGCAGCTTAAACTCGGGGGCGGAGCTAGCCAAAAACATTCAGTACTTC. Translating it yields CASSLNSGAELAKNIQYF.

This clone has more than one count but fewer than ten. DNA of the CDR3: TGTGCCTGGGCCCGGGACATAGACCACGAGCAGTACTTC. Encoded protein: CAWARDIDHEQYF. J is TRBJ2-7 and V is TRBV30, with TRBD1 as a possible D gene (6 bases). CDR1 GTSNPN and CDR2 SVGIG come from the germline V gene (reference sequence). Trimming took off 5 bases at V and 5 bases at J, with 16 bases between the two ends. The CDR3 has 13 amino acids. The variable domain in full, completed from reference TRBV30 and TRBJ2-7, reads SQTIHQWPATLVQPVGSPLSLECTVEGTSNPNLYWYRQAAGRGLQLLFYSVGIGQISSEVPQNLSASRPQDRQFILSSKKLLLSDSGFYLCAWARDIDHEQYFGPGTRLTVT.

The chain's CDR3 is CAWRLGLASNTGELFF. DNA of the CDR3: TGTGCCTGGAGACTAGGACTAGCCTCGAACACCGGGGAGCTGTTTTTT. The rearrangement uses TRBV30 and TRBJ2-2; 8 bases line up with TRBD2. With V trimmed by 3 bases and J by 0 bases, 6 bases remained unmatched. Germline CDR1 reads GTSNPN; CDR2 reads SVGIG (reference sequence). This CDR3 is 16 amino acids long.

The rearrangement joins TRBV7-3 to TRBJ2-1; perhaps D is TRBD1 or TRBD2 (7 bases each). There are 16 residues in the CDR3. With 2 bases removed from V and 6 bases from J, the gap between germline ends came to 17 bases. The V gene's germline CDR1 is SGHTA and CDR2 FQGTGA. CDR3 sequence reads: CASSLARGGSRNEQFF. For the CDR3, the DNA is TGTGCCAGCAGCTTAGCCAGGGGGGGATCCCGCAATGAGCAGTTCTTC.

V and J are TRBV4-2 and TRBJ1-2; no clear D gene. CDR3 length: 15 residues. V was pared by 0 bases and J by 8 bases, with 16 bases between. CDR1 and CDR2 (germline): LGHNA, YNFKEQ. This CDR3 reads CASSQDLRSPVGYTF. The CDR3 region has the DNA TGTGCCAGCAGCCAAGATTTAAGATCGCCGGTAGGCTACACCTTC.

The chain joins TRBV9 to TRBJ2-2, with a possible D match to TRBD1 (5 bases). With 3 bases removed from V and 3 bases from J, the gap between germline ends came to 6 bases. The germline CDR1 and CDR2 sequences are SGDLS and YYNGEE. There are 13 residues in the CDR3. The CDR3 DNA reads TGTGCCAGCAGCGAAGGGGACACCGGGGAGCTGTTTTTT. Encoded protein: CASSEGDTGELFF.

The rearrangement links TRBV6-6 to TRBJ2-3, with D possibly matching TRBD1 (5 bases). V was cut by 4 bases and J by 4 bases, with 12 bases left in between. Germline lookup yields CDR1 MNHNY and CDR2 SVGAGI (reference sequence). This CDR3 has 14 amino acids. The DNA for the CDR3 is TGTGCCAGCAGTTTCCAATCAGGGTCAGATACGCAGTATTTT. Its protein product is CASSFQSGSDTQYF.

CDR3: CASSLVPVDYEQYF. CDR3 bases: TGTGCCAGCAGCTTAGTACCAGTAGACTACGAGCAGTACTTC. V is TRBV11-2 and J is TRBJ2-7; no reliable D call. V was cut by 1 base and J by 3 bases, with 10 bases left in between. Germline CDR1 is SGHAT and CDR2 is FQNNGV. The CDR3 is 14 residues long.

The chain links TRBV25-1 to TRBJ1-2; tentative D call: TRBD1 (5 bases). Looked up from germline, CDR1 is MGHDK and CDR2 is SYGVNS. This CDR3 is built from 12 residues. V lost 7 bases to trimming and J lost 2 bases, with 8 bases between them. CDR3 protein: CASTRDNYGYTF. The CDR3 region has the DNA TGTGCCAGCACCCGGGACAACTATGGCTACACCTTC.

This clone was observed a single time. This specimen includes other DNA sequences encoding the same CDR3. The chain couples TRBV27 to TRBJ2-2, with D possibly TRBD1 on 5 matching bases. V was clipped by 6 bases and J by 0 bases, with 11 bases between them. Germline V gene lookup returns CDR1 MNHEY and CDR2 SMNVEV (reference sequence). This CDR3 has 15 amino acids. DNA of the CDR3: TGTGCCAGCAGCCTAAGGGGTTCGAACACCGGGGAGCTGTTTTTT. Translated, it gives CASSLRGSNTGELFF.

This clone came up a few times. CDR3 amino acids: CASSLYTGTTEAFF. DNA for the CDR3: TGTGCCAGCAGCTTGTACACAGGGACCACTGAAGCTTTCTTT. The chain recombines TRBV5-6 with TRBJ1-1; the D gene is possibly TRBD1 (6 bases). The CDR3 consists of 14 residues. The V and J ends lost 1 base and 4 bases respectively, with 11 bases between them. Per the germline V gene, CDR1 is SGHDT and CDR2 is YYEEEE. Filled out from reference TRBV5-6 and TRBJ1-1, the complete variable domain reads DAGVTQSPTHLIKTRGQQVTLRCSPKSGHDTVSWYQQALGQGPQFIFQYYEEEERQRGNFPDRFSGHQFPNYSSELNVNALLLGDSALYLCASSLYTGTTEAFFGQGTRLTVV.

The gene calls are TRBV7-2 and TRBJ2-1, with 9 nucleotides matching TRBD2. Germline V gene lookup returns CDR1 SGHTA and CDR2 FQGNSA. Trimming cost V 6 bases and J 2 bases; bases outside gene matches: 8. The CDR3 extends over 16 amino acids. CDR3 sequence reads: CASRPVSGGTYNEQFF. The CDR3 region has the DNA TGTGCCAGCAGGCCTGTCAGCGGGGGGACCTACAATGAGCAGTTCTTC.

The V and J genes are TRBV29-1 and TRBJ2-3; D is undetermined. Germline loops: CDR1 SQVTM, CDR2 ANQGSEA. V lost 1 base to trimming and J lost 6 bases, with 11 bases between them. CDR3 size: 13 residues. The CDR3 DNA is TGCAGCGTTGAAGCTGGGATGGGCGATACGCAGTATTTT. Its protein is CSVEAGMGDTQYF.

The chain uses TRBV7-5 and TRBJ1-1. TRBV7-5 is reported as a pseudogene. This CDR3 spans 15 amino acids. CDR3 loop: CVRSGWKGMNTEAFF. DNA for the CDR3: TGTGTCAGAAGCGGATGGAAAGGGATGAACACTGAAGCTTTCTTT.

The chain carries TRBV18 and TRBJ1-1; TRBD1 matches at 8 bases. This CDR3 has 14 residues. CDR1 is KGHSH, CDR2 LQKENI, per germline. J was trimmed by 4 bases and V by 3 bases; bases with no gene match: 4. The chain's CDR3 is CASSPNTGGTEAFF. The CDR3 coding sequence is TGTGCCAGCTCACCCAATACAGGGGGCACTGAAGCTTTCTTT.

The chain carries TRBV12-5 and TRBJ1-2, with no clear D. The CDR3 loop spans 18 amino acids. Germline CDR1 LGHNT, CDR2 FRNRAP. V lost 1 base and J 1 base, leaving 19 bases between the germline ends. The CDR3 region is CASGLAGEPGVINYGYTF. The DNA for the CDR3 is TGTGCTAGTGGTTTGGCCGGAGAACCCGGGGTGATTAACTATGGCTACACCTTC.

A few counts support this clone. CDR3 in amino acids: CASSRDHAGVIQETQYF. The CDR3 coding sequence is TGCGCCAGCAGCCGCGATCACGCGGGGGTTATCCAAGAGACCCAGTACTTC. The chain has TRBV4-3 and TRBJ2-5, with TRBD2 matching 7 bases. V gave up 4 bases and J gave up 1 base; unmatched junction bases: 12. The germline gives CDR1 LGHNA, CDR2 YSLEER. The CDR3 extends over 17 amino acids.

This clone was detected only once. V and J are TRBV30 and TRBJ1-1, with D perhaps matching TRBD1 (6 bases). The CDR3 runs to 15 residues. With 5 bases removed from V and 1 base from J, the gap between germline ends came to 17 bases. CDR1 is GTSNPN and CDR2 is SVGIG in the germline V gene (reference sequence). CDR3: CAWPGGGHQNTEAFF. For the CDR3, the DNA is TGTGCCTGGCCCGGGGGGGGACACCAGAACACTGAAGCTTTCTTT.

This clone was detected a few times. This chain links TRBV6-1 with TRBJ1-2; no firm D call. This CDR3 is 14 amino acids long. V was clipped by 6 bases and J by 4 bases, with 15 bases between them. From germline, CDR1 is MNHNS and CDR2 SASEGT. The CDR3 is CASRIRGSGYGYTF. The CDR3, as DNA: TGTGCCAGCAGAATCCGGGGATCGGGCTATGGCTACACCTTC.

V is TRBV9 and J is TRBJ2-7; possibly TRBD2 for D (6 bases). Trimming pared 0 bases from V and 2 bases from J, leaving 15 bases between. The CDR3 consists of 16 residues. In germline, CDR1 is SGDLS, CDR2 YYNGEE. This CDR3 reads CASSVGLGTGAYEQYF. Here the CDR3 DNA reads TGTGCCAGCAGCGTAGGTCTGGGCACGGGGGCCTACGAGCAGTACTTC.

This clone has more than one count but fewer than ten. This chain joins TRBV5-8 and TRBJ2-1; 10 nucleotides align to TRBD2. V lost 2 bases, J lost 4 bases, and 3 bases stayed unmatched. CDR1 SGHTS and CDR2 YDEGEE come from the germline V gene. The CDR3 extends over 15 amino acids. CDR3 nucleotide sequence: TGTGCCAGCAGCTTTAGCGGGGGGACTTACAATGAGCAGTTCTTC. This codes for CASSFSGGTYNEQFF.

This chain uses TRBV6-5 with TRBJ1-5; D not certain. Between the trimmed V and J ends, which lost 2 bases and 6 bases, there was a span of 11 bases. The CDR3 covers 14 residues. CDR1 and CDR2 (germline): MNHEY, SVGAGI. The CDR3 loop is CASSYGSNGQPQHF. The CDR3 DNA is TGTGCCAGCAGTTACGGTTCGAATGGTCAGCCCCAGCATTTT.

The chain employs TRBV19 and TRBJ2-2; 8 bases line up with TRBD1. The J segment lost 5 bases and the V segment lost 5 bases, leaving 10 bases of the junction unmatched. CDR1 and CDR2 from the germline V gene are LNHDA and SQIVND (reference sequence). CDR3 length: 16 residues. The CDR3 bases are TGTGCCAGTAGTCCCTGGCAGGGGGCTGGAACCGGGGAGCTGTTTTTT. Protein sequence: CASSPWQGAGTGELFF.

The chain carries TRBV11-2 and TRBJ2-7, with 7 bases fitting TRBD2. V lost 6 bases, J lost 6 bases, and 8 bases stayed unmatched. Germline V gives CDR1 SGHAT, CDR2 FQNNGV. The CDR3 totals 13 residues. Here the CDR3 reads CASRGIGGTEQYF. The CDR3, as DNA: TGTGCCAGCAGGGGAATCGGGGGGACCGAGCAGTACTTC.

This chain links TRBV10-3 with TRBJ1-5, with D possibly matching TRBD1 (6 bases). The CDR3 sequence is 16 residues long. Germline V gene sequence: CDR1 ENHRY, CDR2 SYGVKD. V shed 4 bases and J shed 10 bases, with 23 bases lying between them. The CDR3 spells CAISAFLRGDKSPQHF. DNA for the CDR3: TGTGCCATCAGTGCGTTCCTTAGGGGGGACAAAAGTCCCCAGCATTTT.

The rearrangement joins TRBV2 to TRBJ1-4; unclear D gene. CDR1 is SNHLY, CDR2 FYNNEI, per germline. V was cut by 5 bases and J by 7 bases, with 14 bases left in between. There are 14 residues in the CDR3. The chain's CDR3 is CASSSDLGREKLFF. CDR3 DNA sequence: TGTGCCAGCAGTTCGGACCTCGGACGTGAAAAACTGTTTTTT.